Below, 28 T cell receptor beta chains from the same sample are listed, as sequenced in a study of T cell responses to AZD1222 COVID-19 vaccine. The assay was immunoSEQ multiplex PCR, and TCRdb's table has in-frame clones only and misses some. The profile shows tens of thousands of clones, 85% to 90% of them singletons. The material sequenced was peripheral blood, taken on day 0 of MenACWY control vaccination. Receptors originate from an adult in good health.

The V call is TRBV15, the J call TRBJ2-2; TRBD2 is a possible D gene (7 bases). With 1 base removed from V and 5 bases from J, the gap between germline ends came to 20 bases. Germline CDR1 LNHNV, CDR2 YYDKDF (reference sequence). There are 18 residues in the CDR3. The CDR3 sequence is CATSRGGGALRGTGELFF. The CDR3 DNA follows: TGTGCCACCAGCAGAGGAGGGGGGGCCCTCAGAGGGACCGGGGAGCTGTTTTTT.

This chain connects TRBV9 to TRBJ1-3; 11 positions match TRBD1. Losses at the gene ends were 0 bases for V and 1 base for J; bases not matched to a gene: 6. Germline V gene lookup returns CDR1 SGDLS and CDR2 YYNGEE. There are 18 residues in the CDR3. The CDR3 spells CASSVGSGQGASGNTIYF. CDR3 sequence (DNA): TGTGCCAGCAGCGTAGGAAGCGGACAGGGGGCATCTGGAAACACCATATATTTT.

CDR3 DNA: TGTGCCAGCAGTCCCCACCTAGGGGCTCAGCCCCAGCATTTT. Encoded protein: CASSPHLGAQPQHF. The genes are TRBV28 and TRBJ1-5; the D gene is possibly TRBD1 (5 bases). V shed 5 bases and J shed 6 bases, with 14 bases lying between them. Germline-derived CDR1 and CDR2 are MDHEN and SYDVKM. CDR3 length: 14 residues.

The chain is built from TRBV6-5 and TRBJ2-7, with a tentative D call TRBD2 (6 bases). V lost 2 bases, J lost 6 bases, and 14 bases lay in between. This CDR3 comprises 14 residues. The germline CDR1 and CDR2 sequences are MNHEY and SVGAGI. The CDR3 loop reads CASSYPRGSAEQYF. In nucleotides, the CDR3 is TGTGCCAGCAGTTACCCCCGGGGGAGCGCCGAGCAGTACTTC.

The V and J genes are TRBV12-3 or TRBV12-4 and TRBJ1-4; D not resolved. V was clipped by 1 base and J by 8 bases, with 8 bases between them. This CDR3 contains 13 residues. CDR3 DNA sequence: TGTGCCAGCAGTTTAGTAGGGAACGAAAAACTGTTTTTT. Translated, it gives CASSLVGNEKLFF.

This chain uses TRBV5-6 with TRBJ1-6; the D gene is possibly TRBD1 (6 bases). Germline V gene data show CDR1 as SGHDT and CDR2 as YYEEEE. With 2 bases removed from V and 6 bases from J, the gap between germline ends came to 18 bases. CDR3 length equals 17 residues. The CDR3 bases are TGTGCCAGCAGCTTACTCCAGGACAGCAGCTCTAATTCACCCCTCCACTTT. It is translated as CASSLLQDSSSNSPLHF.

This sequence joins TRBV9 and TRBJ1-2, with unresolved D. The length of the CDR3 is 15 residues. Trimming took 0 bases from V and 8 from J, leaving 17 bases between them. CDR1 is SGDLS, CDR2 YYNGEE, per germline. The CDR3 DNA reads TGTGCCAGCAGCGTAGCCCTGGGCCCCGCGGGGGGCTACACCTTC. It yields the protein CASSVALGPAGGYTF. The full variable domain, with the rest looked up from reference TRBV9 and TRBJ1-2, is DSGVTQTPKHLITATGQRVTLRCSPRSGDLSVYWYQQSLDQGLQFLIQYYNGEERAKGNILERFSAQQFPDLHSELNLSSLELGDSALYFCASSVALGPAGGYTFGSGTRLTVV.

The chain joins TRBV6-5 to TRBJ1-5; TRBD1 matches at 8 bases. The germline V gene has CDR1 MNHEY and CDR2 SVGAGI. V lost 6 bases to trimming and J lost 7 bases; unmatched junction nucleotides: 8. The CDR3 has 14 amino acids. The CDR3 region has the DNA TGTGCCAGCAGAACAACAGGGGGAGGCCAGCCCCAGCATTTT. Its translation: CASRTTGGGQPQHF.

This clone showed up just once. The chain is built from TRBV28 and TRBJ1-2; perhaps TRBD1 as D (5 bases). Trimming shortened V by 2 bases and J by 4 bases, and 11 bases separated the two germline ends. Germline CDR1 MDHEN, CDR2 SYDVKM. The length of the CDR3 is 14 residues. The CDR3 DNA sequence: TGTGCCAGCAGTTTAATTCAGACAGTCTATGGCTACACCTTC. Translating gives CASSLIQTVYGYTF.

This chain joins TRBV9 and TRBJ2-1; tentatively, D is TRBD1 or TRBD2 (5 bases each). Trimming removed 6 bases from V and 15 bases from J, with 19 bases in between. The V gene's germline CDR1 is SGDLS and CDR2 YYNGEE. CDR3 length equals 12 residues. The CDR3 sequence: CASTNIGTHRFF. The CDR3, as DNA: TGTGCCAGCACCAACATCGGGACCCATCGGTTCTTC.

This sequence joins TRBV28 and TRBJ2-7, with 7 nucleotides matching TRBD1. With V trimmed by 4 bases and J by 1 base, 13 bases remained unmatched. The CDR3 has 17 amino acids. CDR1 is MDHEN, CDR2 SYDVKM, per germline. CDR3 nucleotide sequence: TGTGCCAGCAGTTCTCAGACCGGGACAGCCTCTTCCTACGAGCAGTACTTC. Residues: CASSSQTGTASSYEQYF.

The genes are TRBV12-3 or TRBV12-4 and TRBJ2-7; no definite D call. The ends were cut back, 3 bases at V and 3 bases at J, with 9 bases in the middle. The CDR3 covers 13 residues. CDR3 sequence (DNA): TGTGCCAGCAGTTTTCCCCCCCGCTACGAGCAGTACTTC. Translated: CASSFPPRYEQYF.

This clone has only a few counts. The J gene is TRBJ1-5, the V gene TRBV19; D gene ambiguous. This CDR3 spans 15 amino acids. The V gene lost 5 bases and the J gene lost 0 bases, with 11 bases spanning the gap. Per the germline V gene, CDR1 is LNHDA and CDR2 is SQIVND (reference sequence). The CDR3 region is CASSSETVSNQPQHF. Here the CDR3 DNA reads TGTGCCAGTAGTTCCGAGACGGTTAGCAATCAGCCCCAGCATTTT.

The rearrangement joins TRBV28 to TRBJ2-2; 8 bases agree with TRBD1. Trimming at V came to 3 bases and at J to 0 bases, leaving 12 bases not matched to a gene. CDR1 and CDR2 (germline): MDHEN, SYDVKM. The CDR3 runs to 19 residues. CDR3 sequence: CASSLDLDREIANTGELFF. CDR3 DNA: TGTGCCAGCAGTTTGGACCTGGACAGGGAGATCGCGAACACCGGGGAGCTGTTTTTT.

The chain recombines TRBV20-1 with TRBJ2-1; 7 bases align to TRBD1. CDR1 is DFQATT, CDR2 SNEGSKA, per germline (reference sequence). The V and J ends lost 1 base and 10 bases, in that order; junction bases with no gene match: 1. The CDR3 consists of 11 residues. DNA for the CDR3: TGCAGTGCTAGAGTGGACAGGGAGCAGTTCTTC. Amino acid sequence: CSARVDREQFF.

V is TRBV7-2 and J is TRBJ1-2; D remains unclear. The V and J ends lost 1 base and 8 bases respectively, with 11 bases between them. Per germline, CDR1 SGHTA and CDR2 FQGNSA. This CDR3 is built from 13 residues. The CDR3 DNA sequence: TGTGCCAGCAGCTTAGGGGGTGGTATGGGCTACACCTTC. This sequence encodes CASSLGGGMGYTF.

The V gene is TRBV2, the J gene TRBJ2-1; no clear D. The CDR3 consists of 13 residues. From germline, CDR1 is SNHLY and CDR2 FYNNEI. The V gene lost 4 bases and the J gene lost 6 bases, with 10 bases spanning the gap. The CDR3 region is CASSGVSRNEQFF. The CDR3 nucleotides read TGTGCCAGCAGTGGGGTTTCGCGCAATGAGCAGTTCTTC.

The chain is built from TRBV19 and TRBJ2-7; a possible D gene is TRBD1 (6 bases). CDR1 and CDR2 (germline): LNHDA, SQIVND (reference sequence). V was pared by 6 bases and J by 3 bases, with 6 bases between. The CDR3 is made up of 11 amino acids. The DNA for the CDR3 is TGTGCCAGTAGCAGGGGCTACGAGCAGTACTTC. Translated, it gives CASSRGYEQYF.

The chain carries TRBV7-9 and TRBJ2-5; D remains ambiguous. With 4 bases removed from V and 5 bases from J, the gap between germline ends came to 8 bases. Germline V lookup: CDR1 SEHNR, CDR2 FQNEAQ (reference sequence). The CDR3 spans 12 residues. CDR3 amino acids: CASSSRRETQYF. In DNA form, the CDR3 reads TGTGCCAGCAGCTCGAGGCGGGAGACCCAGTACTTC.

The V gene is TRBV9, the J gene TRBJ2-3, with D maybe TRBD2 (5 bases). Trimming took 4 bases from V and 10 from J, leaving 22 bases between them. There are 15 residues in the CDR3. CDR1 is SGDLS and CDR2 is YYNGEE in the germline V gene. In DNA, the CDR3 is TGTGCCAGCAGCCCGGGAAGGGCGGGCTCCGGGCCGCAGTATTTT. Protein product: CASSPGRAGSGPQYF.

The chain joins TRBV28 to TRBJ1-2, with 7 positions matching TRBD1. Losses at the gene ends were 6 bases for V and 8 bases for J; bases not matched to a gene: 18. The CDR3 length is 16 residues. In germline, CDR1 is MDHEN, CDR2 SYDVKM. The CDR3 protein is CASRLTWGTAGAGYTF. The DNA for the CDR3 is TGTGCCAGCAGACTGACGTGGGGGACAGCCGGAGCCGGCTACACCTTC.

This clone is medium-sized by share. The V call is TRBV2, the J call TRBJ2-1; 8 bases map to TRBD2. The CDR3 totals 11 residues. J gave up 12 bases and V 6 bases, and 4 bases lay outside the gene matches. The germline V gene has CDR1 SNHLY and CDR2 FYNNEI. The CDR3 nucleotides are TGTGCCAGCAGGGGACTAGTTCGGCAGTTCTTC. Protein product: CASRGLVRQFF.

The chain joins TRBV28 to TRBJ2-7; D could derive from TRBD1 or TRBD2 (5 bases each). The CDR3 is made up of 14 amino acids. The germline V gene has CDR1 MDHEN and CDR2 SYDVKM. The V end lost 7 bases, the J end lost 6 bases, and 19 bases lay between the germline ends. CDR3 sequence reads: CASTSGMTGPEQYF. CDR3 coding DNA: TGTGCCAGCACCTCCGGGATGACGGGACCCGAGCAGTACTTC.

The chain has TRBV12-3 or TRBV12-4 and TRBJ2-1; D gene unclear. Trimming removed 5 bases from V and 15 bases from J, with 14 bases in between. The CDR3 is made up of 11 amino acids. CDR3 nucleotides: TGTGCCAGCAGTCGAGCTAGGGTCACGTTCTTC. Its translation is CASSRARVTFF.

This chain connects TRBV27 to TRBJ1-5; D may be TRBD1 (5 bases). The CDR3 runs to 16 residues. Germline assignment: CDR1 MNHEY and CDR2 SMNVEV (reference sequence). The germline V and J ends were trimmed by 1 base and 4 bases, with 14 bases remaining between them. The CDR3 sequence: CASSLFWGDTNQPQHF. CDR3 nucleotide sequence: TGTGCCAGCAGTTTATTTTGGGGGGATACAAATCAGCCCCAGCATTTT.

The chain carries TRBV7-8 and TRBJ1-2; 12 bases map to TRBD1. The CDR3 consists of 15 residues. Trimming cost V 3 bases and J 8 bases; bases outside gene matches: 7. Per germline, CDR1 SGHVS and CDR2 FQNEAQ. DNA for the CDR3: TGTGCCAGCAGCTTTAGGGGACAGGGGGCGAAGGGCTACACCTTC. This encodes CASSFRGQGAKGYTF. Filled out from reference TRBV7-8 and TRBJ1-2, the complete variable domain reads GAGVSQSPRYKVAKRGQDVALRCDPISGHVSLFWYQQALGQGPEFLTYFQNEAQLDKSGLPSDRFFAERPEGSVSTLKIQRTQQEDSAVYLCASSFRGQGAKGYTFGSGTRLTVV.

The CDR3 loop is CASSWEGRATDTQYF. Here the CDR3 DNA reads TGCGCCAGCAGCTGGGAGGGCAGGGCCACAGATACGCAGTATTTT. J is TRBJ2-3 and V is TRBV5-1; 7 bases map to TRBD2. The length of the CDR3 is 15 residues. V lost 3 bases to trimming and J lost 2 bases; unmatched junction nucleotides: 6. Per germline, CDR1 SGHRS and CDR2 YFSETQ.

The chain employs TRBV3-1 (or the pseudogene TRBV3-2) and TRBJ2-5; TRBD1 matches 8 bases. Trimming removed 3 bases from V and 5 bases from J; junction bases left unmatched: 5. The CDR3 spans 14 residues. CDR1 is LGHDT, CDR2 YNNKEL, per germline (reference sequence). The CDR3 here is CASSHSGGAETQYF. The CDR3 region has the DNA TGTGCCAGCAGCCATTCAGGGGGCGCGGAGACCCAGTACTTC.